Below, 7 T cell receptor beta chains from the same sample are listed, as sequenced in a study of T-cell memory formation after mild COVID-19. TCRdb processed the 5' RACE reads anew with MiXCR; each CDR3 protein has one entry. The sample lists some 210,000 distinct CDR3 sequences, 10% occurring once. The sequencing input was PBMCs or a T cell subset sorted from them (not recorded which). The receptors shown here come from a man younger than 30 who had mild COVID-19 (a few samples of this study predate the infection). Cell type and time point are not known.

This clonotype was seen a few times. The rearrangement joins TRBV28 to TRBJ2-7, with D possibly TRBD2 on 6 matching bases. Trimming took 8 bases from V and 1 from J, leaving 12 bases between them. Germline assignment: CDR1 MDHEN and CDR2 SYDVKM. There are 13 residues in the CDR3. In DNA form, the CDR3 reads TGTGCCAGCTTCCAGGGACTTTCCTACGAGCAGTACGTC. It specifies CASFQGLSYEQYV.

The chain recombines TRBV5-1 with TRBJ2-3, with 9 bases that match TRBD2. V was pared by 0 bases and J by 1 base, with 3 bases of the junction left unmatched. Germline V gene sequence: CDR1 SGHRS, CDR2 YFSETQ. The CDR3 extends over 16 amino acids. The chain's CDR3 is CASSLEVAGGTDTQYF. The CDR3 region has the DNA TGCGCCAGCAGCTTGGAAGTAGCGGGGGGCACAGATACGCAGTATTTT. Full variable domain (rest looked up from reference TRBV5-1 and TRBJ2-3): KAGVTQTPRYLIKTRGQQVTLSCSPISGHRSVSWYQQTPGQGLQFLFEYFSETQRNKGNFPGRFSGRQFSNSRSEMNVSTLELGDSALYLCASSLEVAGGTDTQYFGPGTRLTVL.

In its sample, this clonotype was seen a few times. The chain employs TRBV4-1 and TRBJ2-1; 12 positions agree with TRBD2. In germline, CDR1 is MGHRA, CDR2 YSYEKL. The CDR3 spans 16 residues. With 6 bases clipped from V and 10 bases from J, the junction kept 13 bases outside the gene matches. The CDR3 spells CASRPLTSGGIKEQFF. The CDR3 nucleotides are TGCGCCAGCAGGCCTCTGACTAGCGGGGGCATCAAGGAGCAGTTCTTC.

This clonotype was recorded many times. The chain recombines TRBV12-3 or TRBV12-4 with TRBJ2-5, with 9 nucleotides matching TRBD1. Unmatched junction bases numbered 6, after V lost 5 bases and J lost 5 bases. The CDR3 consists of 14 residues. The CDR3 here is CASSPQGARETQYF. The CDR3 DNA reads TGTGCCAGCAGTCCACAGGGGGCGCGGGAGACCCAGTACTTC.

This rearrangement joins TRBV6-5 to TRBJ2-7; weak D call: TRBD1 (6 bases). V lost 6 bases and J 0 bases, leaving 12 bases between the germline ends. The V gene's germline CDR1 is MNHEY and CDR2 SVGAGI. The CDR3 extends over 14 amino acids. The CDR3 nucleotides are TGTGCCAGCAGGCGGACAGACTACTCCTACGAGCAGTACGTC. Translation: CASRRTDYSYEQYV.

This clonotype has only a few counts. The J gene is TRBJ2-3, the V gene TRBV27, with 14 positions matching TRBD2. V gave up 2 bases and J gave up 14 bases; unmatched junction bases: 3. The length of the CDR3 is 13 residues. From germline, CDR1 is MNHEY and CDR2 SMNVEV (reference sequence). The CDR3 DNA is TGTGCCAGCAGTTTAAGACTAGCGGGGGGGCTGTATTTT. Protein sequence: CASSLRLAGGLYF.

This chain connects TRBV9 to TRBJ2-1, with 8 bases matching TRBD2. This CDR3 region has 16 residues. J lost 5 bases, V lost 4 bases, and 11 bases had no gene match. Germline CDR1 reads SGDLS; CDR2 reads YYNGEE. CDR3 DNA sequence: TGTGCCAGCAGCACACGGATCGGGGGGGCAGACAATGAGCAGTTCTTC. This sequence encodes CASSTRIGGADNEQFF.